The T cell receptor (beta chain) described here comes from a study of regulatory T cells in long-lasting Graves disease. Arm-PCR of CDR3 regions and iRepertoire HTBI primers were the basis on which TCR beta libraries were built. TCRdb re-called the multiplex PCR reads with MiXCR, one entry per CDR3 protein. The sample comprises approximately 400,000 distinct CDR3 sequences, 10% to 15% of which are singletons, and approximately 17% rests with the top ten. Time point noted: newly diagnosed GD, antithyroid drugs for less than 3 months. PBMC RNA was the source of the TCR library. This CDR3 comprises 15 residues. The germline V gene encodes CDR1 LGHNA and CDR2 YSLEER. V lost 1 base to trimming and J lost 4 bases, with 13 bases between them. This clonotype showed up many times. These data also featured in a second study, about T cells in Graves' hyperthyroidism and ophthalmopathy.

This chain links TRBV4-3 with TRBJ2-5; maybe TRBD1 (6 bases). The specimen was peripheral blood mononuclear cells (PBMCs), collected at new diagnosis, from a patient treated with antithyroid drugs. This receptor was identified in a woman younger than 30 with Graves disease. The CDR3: CASSQGSGAGETQYF. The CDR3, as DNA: TGCGCCAGCAGCCAAGGATCAGGGGCGGGAGAGACCCAGTACTTC.